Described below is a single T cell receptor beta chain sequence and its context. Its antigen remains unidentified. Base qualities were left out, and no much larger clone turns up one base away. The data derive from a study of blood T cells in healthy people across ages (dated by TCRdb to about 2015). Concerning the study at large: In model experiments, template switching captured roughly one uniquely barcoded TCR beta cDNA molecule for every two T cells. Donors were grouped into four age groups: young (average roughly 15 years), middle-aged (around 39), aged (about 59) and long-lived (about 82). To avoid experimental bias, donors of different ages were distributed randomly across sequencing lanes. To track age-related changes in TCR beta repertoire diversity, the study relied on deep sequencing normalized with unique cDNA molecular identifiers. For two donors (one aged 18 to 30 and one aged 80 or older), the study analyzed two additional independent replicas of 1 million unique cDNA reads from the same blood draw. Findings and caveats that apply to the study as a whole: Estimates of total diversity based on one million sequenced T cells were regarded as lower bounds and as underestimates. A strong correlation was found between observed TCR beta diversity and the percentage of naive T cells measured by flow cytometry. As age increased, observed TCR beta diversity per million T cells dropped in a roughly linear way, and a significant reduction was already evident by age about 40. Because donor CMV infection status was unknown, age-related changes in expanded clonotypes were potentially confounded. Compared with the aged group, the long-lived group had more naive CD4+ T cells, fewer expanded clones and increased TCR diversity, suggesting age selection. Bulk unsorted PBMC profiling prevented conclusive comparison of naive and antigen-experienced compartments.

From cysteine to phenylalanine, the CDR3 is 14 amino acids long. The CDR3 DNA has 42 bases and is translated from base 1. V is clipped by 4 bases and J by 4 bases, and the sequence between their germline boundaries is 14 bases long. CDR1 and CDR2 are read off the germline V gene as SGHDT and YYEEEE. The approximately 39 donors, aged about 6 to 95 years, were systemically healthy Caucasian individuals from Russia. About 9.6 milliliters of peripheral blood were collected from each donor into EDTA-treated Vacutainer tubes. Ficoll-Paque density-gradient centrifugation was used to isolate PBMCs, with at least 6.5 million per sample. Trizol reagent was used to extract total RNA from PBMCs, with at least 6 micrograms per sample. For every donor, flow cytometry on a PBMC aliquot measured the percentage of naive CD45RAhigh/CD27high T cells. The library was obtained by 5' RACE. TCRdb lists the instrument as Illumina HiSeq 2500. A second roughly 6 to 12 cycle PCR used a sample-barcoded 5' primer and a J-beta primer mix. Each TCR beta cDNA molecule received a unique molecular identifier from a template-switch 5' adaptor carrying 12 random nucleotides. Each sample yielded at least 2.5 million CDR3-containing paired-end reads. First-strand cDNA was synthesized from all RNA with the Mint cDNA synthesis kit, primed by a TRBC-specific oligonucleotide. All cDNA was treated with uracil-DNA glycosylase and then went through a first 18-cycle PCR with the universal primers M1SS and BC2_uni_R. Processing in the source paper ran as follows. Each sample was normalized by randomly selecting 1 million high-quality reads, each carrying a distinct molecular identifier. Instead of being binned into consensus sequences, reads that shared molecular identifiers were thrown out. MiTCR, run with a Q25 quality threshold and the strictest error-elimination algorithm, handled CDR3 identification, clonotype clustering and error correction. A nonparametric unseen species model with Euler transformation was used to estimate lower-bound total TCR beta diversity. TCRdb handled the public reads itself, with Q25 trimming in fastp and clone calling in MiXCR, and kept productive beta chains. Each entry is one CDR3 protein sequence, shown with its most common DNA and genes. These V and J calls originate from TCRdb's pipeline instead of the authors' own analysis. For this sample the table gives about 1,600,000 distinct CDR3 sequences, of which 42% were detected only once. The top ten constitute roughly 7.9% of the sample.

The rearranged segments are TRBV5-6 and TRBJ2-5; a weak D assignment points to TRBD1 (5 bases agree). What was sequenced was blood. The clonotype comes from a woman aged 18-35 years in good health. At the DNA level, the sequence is TGTGCCAGCAGCCTAGGACAAATTATAGAGACCCAGTACTTC. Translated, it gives CASSLGQIIETQYF.